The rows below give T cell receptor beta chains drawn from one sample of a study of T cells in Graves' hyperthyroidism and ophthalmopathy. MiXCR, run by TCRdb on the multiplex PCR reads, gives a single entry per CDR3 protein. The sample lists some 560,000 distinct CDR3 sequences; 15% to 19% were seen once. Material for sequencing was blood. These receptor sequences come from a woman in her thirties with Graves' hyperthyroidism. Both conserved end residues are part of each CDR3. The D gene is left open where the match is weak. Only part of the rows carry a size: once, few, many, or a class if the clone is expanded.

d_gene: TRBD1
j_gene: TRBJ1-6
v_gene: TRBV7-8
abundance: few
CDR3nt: TGTGCCAGCAGCTTAGTGGACAGGGGTAATTCACCCCTCCACTTT
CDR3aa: CASSLVDRGNSPLHF

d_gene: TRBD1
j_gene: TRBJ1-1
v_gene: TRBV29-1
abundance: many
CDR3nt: TGCAGCGCCGTGGGACAGGCCGTGGCCACTGAAGCTTTCTTT
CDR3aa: CSAVGQAVATEAFF

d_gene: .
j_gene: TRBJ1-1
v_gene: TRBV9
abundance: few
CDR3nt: TGTGCCAGCAGCGTAGGATTCGGGAACACTGAAGCTTTCTTT
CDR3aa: CASSVGFGNTEAFF

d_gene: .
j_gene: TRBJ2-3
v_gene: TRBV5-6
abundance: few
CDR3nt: TGTGCAACCTCAGGGGCTCGCACAGATACGCAGTATTTT
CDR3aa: CATSGARTDTQYF

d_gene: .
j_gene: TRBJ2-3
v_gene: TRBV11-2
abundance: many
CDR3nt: TGTGCCAGCAACGAGCAGGCAGATACGCAGTATTTT
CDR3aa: CASNEQADTQYF

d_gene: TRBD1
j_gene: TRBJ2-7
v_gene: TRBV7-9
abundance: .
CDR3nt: TGTGCCAGCAGCACCGGACAGGCCGGGTCCTACGAGCAGTACTTC
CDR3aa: CASSTGQAGSYEQYF

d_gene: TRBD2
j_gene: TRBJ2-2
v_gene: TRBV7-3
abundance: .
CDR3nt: TGTGCCAGCAGCTTGCGAGGGAGGGAAGGGGAGCTGTTTTTT
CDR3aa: CASSLRGREGELFF

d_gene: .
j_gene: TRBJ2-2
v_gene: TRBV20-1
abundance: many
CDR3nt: TGCAGTGCTAGAGGGACACAGAACACCGGGGAGCTGTTTTTT
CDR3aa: CSARGTQNTGELFF

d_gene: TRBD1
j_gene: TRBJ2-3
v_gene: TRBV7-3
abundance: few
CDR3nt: TGTGCCAGCAGCTTAGCACAGGGGTCAGATACGCAGTATTTT
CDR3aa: CASSLAQGSDTQYF

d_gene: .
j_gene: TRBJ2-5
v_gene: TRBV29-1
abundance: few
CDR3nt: TGCAGCGTTGAGCGAGGGTGGGAAGGCGAAGAGACCCAGTACTTC
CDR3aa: CSVERGWEGEETQYF

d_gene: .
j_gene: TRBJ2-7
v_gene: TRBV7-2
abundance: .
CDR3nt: .
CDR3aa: CASSFYICSALGGTLTYEQYF

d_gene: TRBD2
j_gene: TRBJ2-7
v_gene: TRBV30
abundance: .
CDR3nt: TGTGCCTGGAGTTTGAGGGAGGGCTCCGAGCAGTACTTC
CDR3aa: CAWSLREGSEQYF

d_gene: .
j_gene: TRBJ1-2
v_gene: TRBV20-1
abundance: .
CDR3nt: TGCAGTGCTAGTTTGGGGAGCGGCTACACCTTC
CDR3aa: CSASLGSGYTF

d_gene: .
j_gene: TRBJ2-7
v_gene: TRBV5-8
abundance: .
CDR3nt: TGTGCCAGCAGCCGGTGGCAGGGGTCCGAGCAGTACTTC
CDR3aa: CASSRWQGSEQYF

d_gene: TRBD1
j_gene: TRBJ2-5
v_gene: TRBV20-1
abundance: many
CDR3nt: TGCAGTGCTAGAACCGACAGGGAAGGGACCCAGTACTTC
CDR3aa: CSARTDREGTQYF

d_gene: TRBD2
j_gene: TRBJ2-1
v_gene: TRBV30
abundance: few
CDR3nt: TGTGCCTGGAGTGTTTTCAGGGGGAGGACTAGCGGCCACAATGAGCAGTTCTTC
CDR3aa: CAWSVFRGRTSGHNEQFF

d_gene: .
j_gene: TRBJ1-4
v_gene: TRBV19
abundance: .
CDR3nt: TGTGCCAGTGGAACAGGGCAGCAAGAAAAACTGTTTTTT
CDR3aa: CASGTGQQEKLFF

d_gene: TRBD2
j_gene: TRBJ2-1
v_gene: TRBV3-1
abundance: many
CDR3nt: TGTGCCAGCAGCCAAATAGCGGGAGCGAAATACAATGAGCAGTTCTTC
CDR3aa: CASSQIAGAKYNEQFF

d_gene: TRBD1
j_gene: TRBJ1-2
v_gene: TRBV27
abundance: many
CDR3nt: TGTGCCAGCAGCAAACAGGGGAACTATGGCTACACCTTC
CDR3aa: CASSKQGNYGYTF

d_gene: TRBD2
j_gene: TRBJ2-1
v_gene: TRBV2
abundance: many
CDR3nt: TGTGCCGGGGGAGGGCATGAGCAGTTCTTC
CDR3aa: CAGGGHEQFF

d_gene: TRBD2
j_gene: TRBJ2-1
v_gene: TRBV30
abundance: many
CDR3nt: TGTGCGACGGGAGGGCCTAGGTCCTACAATGAGCAGTTCTTC
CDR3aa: CATGGPRSYNEQFF

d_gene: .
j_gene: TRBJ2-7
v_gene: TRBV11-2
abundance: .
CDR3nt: .
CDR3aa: CASSLVRAGQYF

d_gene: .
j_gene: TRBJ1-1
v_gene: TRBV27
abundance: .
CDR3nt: TGTGCCAGCAGTTTATCCTCCAGATACACTGAAGCTTTCTTT
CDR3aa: CASSLSSRYTEAFF

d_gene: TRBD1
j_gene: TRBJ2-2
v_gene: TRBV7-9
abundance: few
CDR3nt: TGTGCCAGCAGCTTATCTCCGGGACAGGGGAACGTGGAGCTGTTTTTT
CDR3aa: CASSLSPGQGNVELFF

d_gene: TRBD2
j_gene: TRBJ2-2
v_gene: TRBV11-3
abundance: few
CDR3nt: TGTGCCAGCAGTCGAGGGGAGGGAAACACCGGGGAGCTGTTTTTT
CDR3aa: CASSRGEGNTGELFF

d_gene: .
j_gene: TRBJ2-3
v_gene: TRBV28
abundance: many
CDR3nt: TGTGCCATCCTGAAACCTAGCACAGATACGCAGTATTTT
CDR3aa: CAILKPSTDTQYF

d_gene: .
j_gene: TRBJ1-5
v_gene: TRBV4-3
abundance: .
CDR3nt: TGCGCCAGCAGCCAAGAGATTAGGGGAAATCAGCCCCAGCATTTT
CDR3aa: CASSQEIRGNQPQHF

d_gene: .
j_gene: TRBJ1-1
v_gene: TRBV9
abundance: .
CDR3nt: TGTGCCAGCAGCCACTTCGAAGAGGGCACTGAAGCTTTCTTT
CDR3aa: CASSHFEEGTEAFF

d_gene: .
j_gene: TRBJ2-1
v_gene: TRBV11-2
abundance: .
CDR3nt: TGTGCCAGCAACCCGGGGGTAAGGGCCTACAATGAGCAGTTCTTC
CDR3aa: CASNPGVRAYNEQFF

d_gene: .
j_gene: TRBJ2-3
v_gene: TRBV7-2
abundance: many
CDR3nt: TGTGCCAGCAGCTTAGACTATTCCGATACGCAGTATTTT
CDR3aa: CASSLDYSDTQYF

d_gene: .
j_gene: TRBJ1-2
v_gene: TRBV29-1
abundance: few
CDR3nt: TGCAGCGTTGAAGGAGGGACTAACTATGGCTACACCTTC
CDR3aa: CSVEGGTNYGYTF

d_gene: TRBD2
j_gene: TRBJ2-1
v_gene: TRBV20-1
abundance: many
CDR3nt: TGCAGTGCTGGGGGACTAGCGGGAGGGATCTCCTACAATGAGCAGTTCTTC
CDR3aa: CSAGGLAGGISYNEQFF

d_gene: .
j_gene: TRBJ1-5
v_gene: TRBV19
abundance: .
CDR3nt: TGTGCCAGTAGACCCGTTCTGGGTGGCAATCAGCCCCAGCATTTT
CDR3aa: CASRPVLGGNQPQHF

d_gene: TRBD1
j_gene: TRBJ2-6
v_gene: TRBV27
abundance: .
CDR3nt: TGTGCCAGCAAAACAGGGGCTGGGGCCAACGTCCTGACTTTC
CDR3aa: CASKTGAGANVLTF

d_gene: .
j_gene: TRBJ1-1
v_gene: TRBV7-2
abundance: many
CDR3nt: TGTGCCAGCAGTAATCGGGCTGAAGCTTTCTTT
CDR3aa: CASSNRAEAFF

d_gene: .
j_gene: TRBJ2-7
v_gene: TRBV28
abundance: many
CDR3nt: TGTGCCAGCAGACAAATGACCGGGAGCCACGAGCAGTACTTC
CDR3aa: CASRQMTGSHEQYF

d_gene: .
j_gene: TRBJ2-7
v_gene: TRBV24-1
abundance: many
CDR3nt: TGTGCCACCAGTGACCCGGGACGCTACGAGCAGTACTTC
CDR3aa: CATSDPGRYEQYF

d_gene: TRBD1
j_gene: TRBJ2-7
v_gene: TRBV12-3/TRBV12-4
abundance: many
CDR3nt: TGTGCCAGCAGTCCGGGGACAGGGGGGCCCTACGAGCAGTACTTC
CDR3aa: CASSPGTGGPYEQYF

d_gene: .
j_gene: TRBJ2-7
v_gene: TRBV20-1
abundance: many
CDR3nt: TGCAGTGCTAGAGGGATAGGACAGCCGCAGTACTTC
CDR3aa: CSARGIGQPQYF

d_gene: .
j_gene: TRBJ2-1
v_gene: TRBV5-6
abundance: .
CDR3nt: TGTGCCAGCAGCCCCCCCGGGCGGCATGAGCAGTTCTTC
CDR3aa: CASSPPGRHEQFF

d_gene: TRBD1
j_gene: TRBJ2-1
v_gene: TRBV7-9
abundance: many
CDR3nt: TGTGCCAGCAGCTTAGTCGCGACAGGGGGATACAATGAGCAGTTCTTC
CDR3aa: CASSLVATGGYNEQFF

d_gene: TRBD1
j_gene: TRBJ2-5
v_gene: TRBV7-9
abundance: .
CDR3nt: TGTGCCAGCAGCTTATGGACAGGGGAAGAGACCCAGTACTTC
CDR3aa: CASSLWTGEETQYF